The 20 T cell receptor beta chains given below trace back to one sample, sequenced in a study of shared T cell receptors in the human thymus. Method: immunoSEQ multiplex PCR; TCRdb's copy keeps in-frame clones and lacks some. The table records hundreds of thousands of clones, around 78% of them present only once. This sample also belongs to another study, concerning human thymus T cells.

Sequencing was performed on thymocytes. The source is a boy under three years old with a congenital heart defect.

The V and J genes are TRBV4-3 and TRBJ1-1; TRBD1 might be the D (5 bases). Trimming took 4 bases from V and 4 from J, leaving 10 bases between them. The CDR3 is 13 amino acids. The germline V gene has CDR1 LGHNA and CDR2 YSLEER. CDR3 residues: CASSLRGGTEAFF. CDR3 bases: TGCGCCAGCAGCCTACGGGGGGGCACTGAAGCTTTCTTT.

The chain recombines TRBV6-5 with TRBJ2-7; TRBD1 is a possible D gene (6 bases). CDR3 length equals 13 residues. V was clipped by 5 bases and J by 2 bases, with 10 bases between them. Germline V gene sequence: CDR1 MNHEY, CDR2 SVGAGI. For the CDR3, the DNA is TGTGCCAGCAGTCCCGACAGGCCCTACGAGCAGTACTTC. This codes for CASSPDRPYEQYF.

There are a few counts of this clone. V is TRBV5-1 and J is TRBJ2-3; D possibly corresponds to TRBD1 (6 bases). CDR3 length: 15 amino acids. Trimming shortened V by 4 bases and J by 2 bases, and 14 bases separated the two germline ends. Per germline, CDR1 SGHRS and CDR2 YFSETQ. Here the CDR3 reads CASSVVRGTTDTQYF. The DNA of the CDR3 is TGCGCCAGCAGCGTTGTGAGGGGGACCACAGATACGCAGTATTTT.

This chain links TRBV27 with TRBJ2-3, with a tentative D call TRBD2 (5 bases). This CDR3 comprises 13 residues. Trimming left V 5 bases short and J 5 bases short, with 11 bases between. Germline loops: CDR1 MNHEY, CDR2 SMNVEV (reference sequence). CDR3 coding DNA: TGTGCCAGCAGTCAAATACTAGGAGATACGCAGTATTTT. It translates to CASSQILGDTQYF.

This chain uses TRBV11-2 with TRBJ2-7; 7 bases fit TRBD1. V shed 5 bases and J 6 bases; nucleotides not matched to a gene: 13. This CDR3 contains 15 residues. The V gene's germline CDR1 is SGHAT and CDR2 FQNNGV. CDR3: CASSPNRGAGGEQYF. Written as DNA, the CDR3 is TGTGCCAGCAGCCCAAACAGGGGCGCTGGGGGCGAGCAGTACTTC.

V gene TRBV27 combines with J gene TRBJ2-3; a possible D gene is TRBD2 (5 bases). V was trimmed by 3 bases and J by 2 bases, leaving 12 bases between them. The CDR3 has 15 amino acids. Germline CDR1 and CDR2: MNHEY and SMNVEV (reference sequence). As DNA, the CDR3 is TGTGCCAGCAGTTTTGGGCGGGCTGCCACAGATACGCAGTATTTT. It encodes CASSFGRAATDTQYF.

The J gene is TRBJ2-1, the V gene TRBV27; TRBD2 is a possible D gene (5 bases). The CDR3 covers 15 residues. Trimming pared 3 bases from V and 3 bases from J, leaving 12 bases between. Looked up from germline, CDR1 is MNHEY and CDR2 is SMNVEV (reference sequence). This CDR3 is CASSLRERDYNEQFF. The CDR3 nucleotides are TGTGCCAGCAGTTTGAGGGAGAGAGACTACAATGAGCAGTTCTTC.

This clone has a single count. CDR3 DNA: TGTGCCAGCACCCAGACAGGGGATAGCACAGATACGCAGTATTTT. The encoded protein is CASTQTGDSTDTQYF. This chain links TRBV5-4 with TRBJ2-3; 8 bases map to TRBD1. Losses at the gene ends were 6 bases for V and 0 bases for J; bases not matched to a gene: 6. CDR1 and CDR2 from the germline V gene are SGHNT and YYREEE (reference sequence). CDR3 length equals 15 residues.

For this clone: Other DNA sequences in the same sample also yield this CDR3. The genes are TRBV9 and TRBJ2-7, with D possibly matching TRBD1 (5 bases). The CDR3 loop spans 12 amino acids. Per germline, CDR1 SGDLS and CDR2 YYNGEE. Trimming left V 0 bases short and J 7 bases short, with 8 bases between. CDR3 amino acids: CASSVGAGEQYF. The DNA for the CDR3 is TGTGCCAGCAGCGTAGGGGCAGGGGAGCAGTACTTC.

This chain joins TRBV5-4 and TRBJ2-1; 8 nucleotides match TRBD2. This CDR3 spans 16 amino acids. Germline CDR1 reads SGHNT; CDR2 reads YYREEE (reference sequence). V shed 2 bases and J 10 bases; nucleotides not matched to a gene: 14. CDR3 coding DNA: TGTGCCAGCAGCTTCAAACTAGCGGCGCAACACGGGGAGCAGTTCTTC. It codes for CASSFKLAAQHGEQFF.

V usage is TRBV10-2 and J usage is TRBJ2-7; 7 bases agree with TRBD2. CDR1 is WSHSY, CDR2 SAAADI, per germline. Germline trimming cut 0 bases from V and 5 bases from J; bases unmatched to any gene: 13. The CDR3 consists of 17 residues. The CDR3: CASSESRLRGGSDEQYF. Written as DNA, the CDR3 is TGCGCCAGCAGTGAGTCAAGGCTTCGGGGAGGGTCCGACGAGCAGTACTTC.

This clone was seen once. The V gene is TRBV7-9, the J gene TRBJ1-4, with 8 nucleotides matching TRBD1. The CDR3 covers 11 residues. Germline CDR1 and CDR2: SEHNR and FQNEAQ (reference sequence). After removal of 5 bases from V and 12 bases from J, the junction contained 2 bases not matched to a gene. The CDR3 DNA reads as TGTGCCAGCAGCCCGGACAGGGAACTGTTTTTT. Amino acids: CASSPDRELFF.

The chain links TRBV28 to TRBJ2-1, with D possibly matching TRBD2 (5 bases). The CDR3 runs to 13 residues. CDR1 and CDR2 from the germline V gene are MDHEN and SYDVKM. The germline V and J ends were trimmed by 3 bases and 5 bases, with 8 bases remaining between them. CDR3 coding DNA: TGTGCCAGCAGTTTTGGAGGTCACAATGAGCAGTTCTTC. This codes for CASSFGGHNEQFF.

This clone has only one observation. V and J are TRBV7-2 and TRBJ2-3; the match to TRBD1 covers 8 bases. From germline, CDR1 is SGHTA and CDR2 FQGNSA. V was clipped by 5 bases and J by 6 bases; unmatched bases: 10. The CDR3 is 15 residues long. The CDR3 region is CASSTRTGSRDTQYF. CDR3 DNA sequence: TGTGCCAGCAGCACCCGGACAGGGTCAAGGGATACGCAGTATTTT.

This clone was counted only a few times. This chain uses TRBV27 with TRBJ2-1; TRBD2 matches at 12 bases. In germline, CDR1 is MNHEY, CDR2 SMNVEV (reference sequence). The CDR3 runs 16 residues. With V trimmed by 6 bases and J by 2 bases, 5 bases remained unmatched. CDR3 nucleotides: TGTGCCAGCAGCCTGACTAGCGGGAGTACCTACAATGAGCAGTTCTTC. This codes for CASSLTSGSTYNEQFF.

This clone was seen a few times. V usage is TRBV4-3 and J usage is TRBJ2-7; 11 nucleotides line up with TRBD1. The length of the CDR3 is 17 residues. V was clipped by 3 bases and J by 4 bases; unmatched bases: 11. In germline, CDR1 is LGHNA, CDR2 YSLEER. The CDR3 DNA reads TGCGCCAGCAGCCACGAACCCAGGACAGGGGGCCAGTACGAGCAGTACTTC. It yields the protein CASSHEPRTGGQYEQYF.

A single count supports this clone. The gene calls are TRBV19 and TRBJ2-1; 7 nucleotides line up with TRBD2. The CDR3 consists of 15 residues. Per the germline V gene, CDR1 is LNHDA and CDR2 is SQIVND (reference sequence). V shed 2 bases and J 5 bases; nucleotides not matched to a gene: 6. This CDR3 is CASSIYGRVNNEQFF. Here the CDR3 DNA reads TGTGCCAGTAGTATATATGGGAGGGTCAACAATGAGCAGTTCTTC.

V gene TRBV2 combines with J gene TRBJ2-7, with D perhaps TRBD1 (5 bases). This CDR3 region has 12 residues. Trimming cost V 5 bases and J 4 bases, with 9 bases left between them. The germline CDR1 and CDR2 sequences are SNHLY and FYNNEI. CDR3 bases: TGTGCCAGCAGTAGGGGTCGGTACGAGCAGTACTTC. This gives the protein CASSRGRYEQYF. The complete variable domain, with remaining parts taken from reference TRBV2 and TRBJ2-7, reads EPEVTQTPSHQVTQMGQEVILRCVPISNHLYFYWYRQILGQKVEFLVSFYNNEISEKSEIFDDQFSVERPDGSNFTLKIRSTKLEDSAMYFCASSRGRYEQYFGPGTRLTVT.

V gene TRBV7-3 combines with J gene TRBJ2-5; 14 positions agree with TRBD2. The CDR3 runs to 15 residues. Germline values: CDR1 SGHTA, CDR2 FQGTGA. J gave up 7 bases and V 5 bases, and 6 bases lay outside the gene matches. CDR3 loop: CASSLGTSGSTTQYF. As DNA, the CDR3 is TGTGCCAGCAGCCTGGGGACTAGCGGGAGCACGACCCAGTACTTC.

The chain joins TRBV5-1 to TRBJ1-1; D remains unclear. Trimming pared 3 bases from V and 6 bases from J, leaving 9 bases between. The V gene's germline CDR1 is SGHRS and CDR2 YFSETQ. There are 12 residues in the CDR3. In nucleotides, the CDR3 is TGCGCCAGCAGCTCAGGAGGGCCTGAAGCTTTCTTT. Residues: CASSSGGPEAFF.